This TCR beta chain was found in a study of T-cell memory formation after mild COVID-19. Study summary: For the most part, TCR clusters were specific to one donor.

Study-level results: Certain responding clones were present in pre-infection memory, suggesting participation of cross-reactive memory. Balance between CD4 and CD8 was seen in clones contracting day 15 to 85, and a CD4+ lean was seen in later expanders.

Details on this clonotype: Its antigen is not identified.

The CDR3 totals 17 residues. Germline loops: CDR1 SNHLY, CDR2 FYNNEI. The V and J ends lost 9 bases and 7 bases, in that order; junction bases with no gene match: 19. Sample barcodes and UMIs were carried by the TCR alpha and TCR beta cDNA libraries that 5'RACE generated with constant-segment primers. One entry per CDR3 protein results from TCRdb running MiXCR on the 5' RACE reads. The table includes roughly 250,000 distinct CDR3 sequences, around 17% detected once. What was sequenced was PBMCs or a T cell subset sorted from them (not recorded which). The genes are TRBV2 and TRBJ2-2, with 8 nucleotides matching TRBD2. The origin of this receptor is a man younger than 35 who had mild COVID-19 (a few samples of this study predate the infection). Cell type and time point are not known. For the CDR3, the DNA is TGTGCCAGTCTCGCTCTAAGCGGCGGGGGGCCCTACGGGGAGCTGTTTTTT. It yields the protein CASLALSGGGPYGELFF. Using reference TRBV2 and TRBJ2-2 for the parts outside the CDR3, the full variable domain is EPEVTQTPSHQVTQMGQEVILRCVPISNHLYFYWYRQILGQKVEFLVSFYNNEISEKSEIFDDQFSVERPDGSNFTLKIRSTKLEDSAMYFCASLALSGGGPYGELFFGEGSRLTVL.